This TCR beta chain stems from a study of beta chain features in type 1 diabetes. Study-wide results and caveats: Cells expressing TCR highly could be over-represented by cDNA sequencing. Individuals with type 1 diabetes displayed fewer insertions and more deletions at VDJ junctions. These data did not resolve whether HLA type affects TCRB rearrangement. All four CD4+ subsets of Type 1 diabetes patients contained TCRB CDR3s that were moderately but significantly shorter.

The authors reverse transcribed all of the isolated RNA, so sequencing captured expressed TCRB transcripts. This table comes from immunoSEQ multiplex PCR, and its TCRdb copy is limited to in-frame clones, with some not included. The sample contains about 160,000 clones, around 7.8% of which appear only once. A few counts support this clone. Its antigen is not identified. The CDR3 has 13 residues. Germline CDR1 and CDR2: SNHLY and FYNNEI. Trimming removed 6 bases at V and 8 bases at J, with 14 bases between. Sequencing input: central memory CD4+ T cells from blood. The chain combines TRBV2 with TRBJ2-1; tentatively, D is TRBD1 (7 bases). The sequence derives from a woman between 40 and 50 years old with type 1 diabetes. The CDR3 coding sequence is TGTGCCAGCAGCTTTGACAGGGACTATGAGCAGTTCTTC. Translation gives CASSFDRDYEQFF.